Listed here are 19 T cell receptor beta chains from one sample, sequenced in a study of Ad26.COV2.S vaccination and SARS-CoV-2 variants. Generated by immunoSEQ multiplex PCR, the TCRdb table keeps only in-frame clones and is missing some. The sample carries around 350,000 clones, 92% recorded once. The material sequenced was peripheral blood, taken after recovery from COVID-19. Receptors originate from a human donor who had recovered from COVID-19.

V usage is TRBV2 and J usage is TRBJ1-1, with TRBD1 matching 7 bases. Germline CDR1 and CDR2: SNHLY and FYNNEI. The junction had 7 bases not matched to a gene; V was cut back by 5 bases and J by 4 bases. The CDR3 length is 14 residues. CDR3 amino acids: CASSYRQGGTEAFF. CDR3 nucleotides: TGTGCCAGCAGTTATAGACAGGGAGGCACTGAAGCTTTCTTT.

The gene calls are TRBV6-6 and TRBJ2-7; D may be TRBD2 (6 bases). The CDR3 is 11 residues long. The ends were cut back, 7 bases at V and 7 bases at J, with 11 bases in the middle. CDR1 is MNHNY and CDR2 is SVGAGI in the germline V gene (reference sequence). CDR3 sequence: CASTPGGEQYF. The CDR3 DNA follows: TGTGCCAGCACCCCCGGAGGGGAGCAGTACTTC.

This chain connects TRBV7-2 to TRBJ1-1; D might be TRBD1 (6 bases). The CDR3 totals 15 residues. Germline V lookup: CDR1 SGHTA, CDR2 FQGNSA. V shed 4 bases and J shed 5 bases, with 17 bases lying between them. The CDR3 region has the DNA TGTGCCAGCAGCTATTTTAGGGGGGGCGGGACTGAAGCTTTCTTT. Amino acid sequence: CASSYFRGGGTEAFF. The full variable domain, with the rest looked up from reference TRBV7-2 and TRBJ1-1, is GAGVSQSPSNKVTEKGKDVELRCDPISGHTALYWYRQSLGQGLEFLIYFQGNSAPDKSGLPSDRFSAERTGGSVSTLTIQRTQQEDSAVYLCASSYFRGGGTEAFFGQGTRLTVV.

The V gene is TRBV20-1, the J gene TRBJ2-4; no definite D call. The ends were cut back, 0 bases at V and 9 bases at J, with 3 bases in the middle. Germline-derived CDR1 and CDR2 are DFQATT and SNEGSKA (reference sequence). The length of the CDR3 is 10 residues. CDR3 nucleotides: TGCAGTGCTAGAGATACCATTCAGTACTTC. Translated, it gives CSARDTIQYF.

The CDR3 here is CASSSGTGYSNQPQHF. In DNA, the CDR3 is TGTGCCAGCAGCTCCGGGACAGGCTATAGCAATCAGCCCCAGCATTTT. This chain connects TRBV5-8 to TRBJ1-5; 8 bases are shared with TRBD1. This CDR3 region has 16 residues. Germline V CDR1 and CDR2: SGHTS, YDEGEE. The J segment lost 0 bases and the V segment lost 3 bases, leaving 5 bases of the junction unmatched.

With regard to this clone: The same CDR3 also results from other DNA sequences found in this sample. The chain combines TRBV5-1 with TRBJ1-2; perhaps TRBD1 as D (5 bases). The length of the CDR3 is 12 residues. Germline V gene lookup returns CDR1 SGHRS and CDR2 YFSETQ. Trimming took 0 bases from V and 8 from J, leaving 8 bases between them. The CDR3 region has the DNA TGCGCCAGCAGCTTGGGTAGGGACGGCTACACCTTC. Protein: CASSLGRDGYTF.

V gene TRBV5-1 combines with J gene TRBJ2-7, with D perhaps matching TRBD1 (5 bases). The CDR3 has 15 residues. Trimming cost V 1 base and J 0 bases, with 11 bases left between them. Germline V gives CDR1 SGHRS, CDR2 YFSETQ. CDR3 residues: CASSLLERGSYEQYF. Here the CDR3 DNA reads TGCGCCAGCAGCTTGTTGGAAAGGGGCTCCTACGAGCAGTACTTC.

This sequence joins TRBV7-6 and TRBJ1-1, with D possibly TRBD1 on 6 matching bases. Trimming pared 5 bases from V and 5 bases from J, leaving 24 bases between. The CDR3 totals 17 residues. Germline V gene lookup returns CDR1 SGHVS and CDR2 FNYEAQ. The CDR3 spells CASSPSQGTLLLTEAFF. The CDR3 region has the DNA TGTGCCAGCAGCCCGAGCCAGGGGACACTTCTTCTAACTGAAGCTTTCTTT.

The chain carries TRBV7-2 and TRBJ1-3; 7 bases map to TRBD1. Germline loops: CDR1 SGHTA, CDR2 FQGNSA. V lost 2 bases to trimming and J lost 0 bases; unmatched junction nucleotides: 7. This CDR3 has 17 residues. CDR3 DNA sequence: TGTGCCAGCAGCTTAAGAACAGGGGCCCTCTCTGGAAACACCATATATTTT. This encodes CASSLRTGALSGNTIYF.

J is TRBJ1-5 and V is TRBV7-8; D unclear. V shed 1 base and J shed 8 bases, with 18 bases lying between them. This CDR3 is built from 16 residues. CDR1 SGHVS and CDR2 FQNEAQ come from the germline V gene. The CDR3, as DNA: TGTGCCAGCAGCTTAGAGGCACGCGGTATCTTGGAGCCCCAGCATTTT. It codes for CASSLEARGILEPQHF.

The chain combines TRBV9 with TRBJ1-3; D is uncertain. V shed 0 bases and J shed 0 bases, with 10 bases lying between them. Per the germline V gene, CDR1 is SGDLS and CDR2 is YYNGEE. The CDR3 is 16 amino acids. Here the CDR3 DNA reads TGTGCCAGCAGCGTAGATTTACAGAGCTCTGGAAACACCATATATTTT. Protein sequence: CASSVDLQSSGNTIYF. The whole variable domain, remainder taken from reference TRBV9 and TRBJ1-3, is DSGVTQTPKHLITATGQRVTLRCSPRSGDLSVYWYQQSLDQGLQFLIQYYNGEERAKGNILERFSAQQFPDLHSELNLSSLELGDSALYFCASSVDLQSSGNTIYFGEGSWLTVV.

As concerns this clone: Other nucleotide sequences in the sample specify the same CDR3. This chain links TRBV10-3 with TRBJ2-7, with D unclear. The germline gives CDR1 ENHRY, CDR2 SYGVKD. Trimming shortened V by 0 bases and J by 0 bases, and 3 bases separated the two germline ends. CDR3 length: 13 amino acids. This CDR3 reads CAISESSSYEQYF. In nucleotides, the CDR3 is TGTGCCATCAGTGAGTCGAGCTCCTACGAGCAGTACTTC.

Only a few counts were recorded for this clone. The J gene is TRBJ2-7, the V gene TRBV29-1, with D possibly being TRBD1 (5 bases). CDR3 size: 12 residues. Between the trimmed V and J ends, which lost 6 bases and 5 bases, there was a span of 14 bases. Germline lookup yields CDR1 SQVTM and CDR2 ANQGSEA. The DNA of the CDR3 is TGCAGCGTAAAAGACAGCATTAACGAGCAGTACTTC. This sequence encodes CSVKDSINEQYF.

The CDR3 is CASSIWQGRNQPQHF. The CDR3 bases are TGTGCCAGTAGTATTTGGCAGGGCCGCAATCAGCCCCAGCATTTT. V and J are TRBV19 and TRBJ1-5; D perhaps matches TRBD1 (5 bases). The V gene's germline CDR1 is LNHDA and CDR2 SQIVND (reference sequence). The length of the CDR3 is 15 residues. Trimming pared 3 bases from V and 2 bases from J, leaving 11 bases between. Looking up the rest from reference TRBV19 and TRBJ1-5 gives the full variable domain: DGGITQSPKYLFRKEGQNVTLSCEQNLNHDAMYWYRQDPGQGLRLIYYSQIVNDFQKGDIAEGYSVSREKKESFPLTVTSAQKNPTAFYLCASSIWQGRNQPQHFGDGTRLSIL.

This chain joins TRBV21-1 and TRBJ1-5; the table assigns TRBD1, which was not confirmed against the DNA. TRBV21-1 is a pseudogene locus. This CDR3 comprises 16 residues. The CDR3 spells CASSKRWQGEIQPQHF. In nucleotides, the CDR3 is TGTGCCAGCAGCAAAAGGTGGCAGGGGGAGATTCAGCCCCAGCATTTT.

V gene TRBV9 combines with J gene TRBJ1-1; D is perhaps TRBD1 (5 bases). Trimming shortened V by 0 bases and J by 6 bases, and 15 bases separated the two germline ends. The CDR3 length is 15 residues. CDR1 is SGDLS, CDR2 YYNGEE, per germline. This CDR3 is CASSVVAGGEAEAFF. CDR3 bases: TGTGCCAGCAGCGTAGTTGCGGGGGGAGAGGCTGAAGCTTTCTTT.

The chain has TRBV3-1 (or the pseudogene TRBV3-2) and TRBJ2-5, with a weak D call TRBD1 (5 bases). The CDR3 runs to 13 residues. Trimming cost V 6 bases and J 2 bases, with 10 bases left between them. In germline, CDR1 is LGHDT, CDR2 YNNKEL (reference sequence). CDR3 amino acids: CASSQQVQETQYF. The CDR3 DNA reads TGTGCCAGCAGTCAACAGGTACAAGAGACCCAGTACTTC.

The CDR3 nucleotides read TGTGCCAGCAGTTATGGGTCCGGAGACTCACAAGAGACCCAGTACTTC. This sequence encodes CASSYGSGDSQETQYF. The V call is TRBV6-2 or TRBV6-3, the J call TRBJ2-5; D gene unclear. Germline values: CDR1 MNHEY, CDR2 SVGEGT. V lost 3 bases and J 2 bases, leaving 16 bases between the germline ends. The CDR3 is made up of 16 amino acids.

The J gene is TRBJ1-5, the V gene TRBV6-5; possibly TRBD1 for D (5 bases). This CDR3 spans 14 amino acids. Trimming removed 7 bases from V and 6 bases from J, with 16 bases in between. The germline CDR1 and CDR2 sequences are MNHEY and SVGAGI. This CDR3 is CASTPGIGGQPQHF. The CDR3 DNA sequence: TGTGCCAGCACCCCCGGGATTGGGGGTCAGCCCCAGCATTTT.